Listed below are T cell receptor beta chains from one sample, sequenced in a study of blood T cell repertoires in COVID-19. Method: immunoSEQ multiplex PCR; TCRdb's copy keeps in-frame clones and lacks some. The sample has about 350,000 clones, around nine tenths seen once. The source material was peripheral blood. These receptors were obtained from a woman aged 60 to 75 with COVID-19, enrolled during active disease. Both conserved end residues are part of each CDR3. The D gene is left open where the match is weak. Expanded clones get a size class; other rows say once, few or many, or leave the size out.

d_call	clone_size	v_call	j_call	cdr3_nt	cdr3_aa
TRBD1	once	TRBV10-2	TRBJ2-2	TGCGCCAGCAGGACTCCGGGACAGGGGACTGCCGGGGAGCTGTTTTTT	CASRTPGQGTAGELFF
TRBD2	-	TRBV5-8	TRBJ2-5	TGTGCCAGCAGCCCGGGGACTAGCGGGGGGGCGTACCAAGAGACCCAGTACTTC	CASSPGTSGGAYQETQYF
-	-	TRBV25-1	TRBJ1-2	TGTGCCAGCAGTGAATCCGCGTTAGGCTACACCTTC	CASSESALGYTF
-	-	TRBV7-2	TRBJ2-1	TGTGCCAGCAGGACCCTGGGGGGGGGCCAACAATATGAGCAGTTCTTC	CASRTLGGGQQYEQFF
-	-	TRBV7-3	TRBJ2-3	TGTGCCAGCAGCTTCGCGGGCGGGTATGGGGATACGCAGTATTTT	CASSFAGGYGDTQYF
-	-	TRBV6-5	TRBJ2-5	TGTGCCAGCACAGCCCCGGATGCAGGGAAAGAGACCCAGTACTTC	CASTAPDAGKETQYF
-	-	TRBV27	TRBJ1-5	TGTGCCAGCAGTACCACCTTCCTGGGGGGGCTGGATCAGCCCCAGCATTTT	CASSTTFLGGLDQPQHF
-	-	TRBV7-2	TRBJ1-6	TGTGCCAGCAGCACTACAGGGTTAGGGTATAATTCACCCCTCCACTTT	CASSTTGLGYNSPLHF
-	-	TRBV3-1/TRBV3-2	TRBJ2-4	TGTGCCAGCAGCCAAGGGGGACTAGCCAAAAACATTCAGTACTTC	CASSQGGLAKNIQYF
-	once	TRBV7-6	TRBJ1-5	TGTGCCAGCAGCCGACAGAATCAGCCCCAGCATTTT	CASSRQNQPQHF
-	-	TRBV7-3	TRBJ2-7	TGTGCCAGCAGCCCAACTACGGGTGGGGCCGAGCAGTACTTC	CASSPTTGGAEQYF
TRBD1	-	TRBV4-3	TRBJ1-6	TGCGCCAGCAGCCAAGATGGGCAGGGGGTTAATTCACCCCTCCACTTT	CASSQDGQGVNSPLHF
-	once	TRBV24-1	TRBJ2-2	TGTGCCACCAGTGACAACTTAGCCGGGGAGCTGTTTTTT	CATSDNLAGELFF
-	-	TRBV9	TRBJ1-2	TGTGCCAGCAGCCTCTCTTACAGGGATGGCTACACCTTC	CASSLSYRDGYTF
-	-	TRBV30	TRBJ1-5	TGTGCCTGGAGTCCAGGGTCGGGTCAGCCCCAGCATTTT	CAWSPGSGQPQHF
TRBD2	-	TRBV10-1	TRBJ2-2	TGCGCCAGCAGCTCCACTAGCGGGGGGATGGACACCGGGGAGCTGTTTTTT	CASSSTSGGMDTGELFF
TRBD1	-	TRBV19	TRBJ2-4	TGTGCCACCTCGGACAGGTCGTTTCAGTACTTC	CATSDRSFQYF
-	-	TRBV20-1	TRBJ1-2	TGCAGTGCTAGTCCCAATAACTATGGCTACACCTTC	CSASPNNYGYTF
-	-	TRBV10-3	TRBJ2-7	TGTGCCATCAGCGCGGGACCTCTCGAGCAGTACTTC	CAISAGPLEQYF
-	-	TRBV30	TRBJ1-5	TGTGCCTGGATGCGCGGGGGCGGGGGCAATCAGCCCCAGCATTTT	CAWMRGGGGNQPQHF
TRBD2	-	TRBV27	TRBJ2-7	TGTGCCAGCAGACCGGGACTAGCATCCCACGAGCAGTACTTC	CASRPGLASHEQYF
-	-	TRBV30	TRBJ2-6	TGTGCCTGGAGTTACGGGGGATCTGGGGCCAACGTCCTGACTTTC	CAWSYGGSGANVLTF
-	-	TRBV3-1/TRBV3-2	TRBJ2-2	TGTGCCAGCAGCCTACTTGGAACAGGGTTTACCGGGGAGCTGTTTTTT	CASSLLGTGFTGELFF
-	-	TRBV15	TRBJ2-7	TGTGCCACCAGCAGAGGCAGGTTAGAATACGAGCAGTACTTC	CATSRGRLEYEQYF
TRBD2	once	TRBV7-9	TRBJ2-3	TGTGCCAGCAGCTTAGCGAAGGACCTAGCGGTATTCACAGATACGCAGTATTTT	CASSLAKDLAVFTDTQYF
TRBD1	-	TRBV6-6	TRBJ2-2	TGTGCCAGCAGCCACGGACAGGGTAACACCGGGGAGCTGTTTTTT	CASSHGQGNTGELFF
TRBD1	-	TRBV7-8	TRBJ2-7	TGTGCCAGCAGCCCGGGACAGATCTACGAGCAGTACTTC	CASSPGQIYEQYF
-	-	TRBV5-4	TRBJ1-2	TGTGCCAGCAGCTTGCCTGGCGGGGACTATGGCTACACCTTC	CASSLPGGDYGYTF
-	-	TRBV10-2	TRBJ2-7	TGCGCCAGCAGTGGTCGGCCGGTCGGGTACGAGCAGTACTTC	CASSGRPVGYEQYF
TRBD1	-	TRBV19	TRBJ1-6	TGTGCCAGTAGTATAGCCCAGGGACAGAATTCACCCCTCCACTTT	CASSIAQGQNSPLHF
-	-	TRBV7-9	TRBJ1-2	TGTGCCAGCAGCTTAGCATCAGGGGTTAACTATGGCTACACCTTC	CASSLASGVNYGYTF
-	-	TRBV6-4	TRBJ1-1	TGTGCCAGCAGTCATTCAGGGGCGGGCCCTGGTGACACTGAAGCTTTCTTT	CASSHSGAGPGDTEAFF
TRBD1	-	TRBV6-2/TRBV6-3	TRBJ2-5	TGTGCCAGCAGTTGGTGGACAGGGCAAGAGACCCAGTACTTC	CASSWWTGQETQYF
TRBD2	-	TRBV5-1	TRBJ2-1	TGCGCCAGCAGCTTGGAGCTAGCGGGGGGTTCCTACAATGAGCAGTTCTTC	CASSLELAGGSYNEQFF
-	-	TRBV4-1	TRBJ1-2	TGCGCCAGCAGCCAAGAGGGTTGGTCAGCTCAGGGGTGGTACGGCTACACCTTC	CASSQEGWSAQGWYGYTF
-	few	TRBV6-1	TRBJ2-7	TGTGCCAGCAGTGAAGCGGTGGGCAGGGTAAAGTACGAGCAGTACTTC	CASSEAVGRVKYEQYF